This T cell receptor (beta chain) was recovered during a study of cytomegalovirus exposure and HLA in healthy donors. Study outcomes and limitations: Across donors, most TCRs were seen rarely, yet some public ones were widespread. Sequencing artifact likely explains a cluster of highly shared sequence variants. It was taken for granted in presence/absence analyses that sequencing depth across donors was roughly uniform.

The PCR made use of 60 Vbeta and 13 Jbeta primers. The table came from immunoSEQ multiplex PCR; TCRdb's copy has only in-frame clones and leaves some out. The sample yields around 200,000 clones, about 80% seen once. Germline V gene lookup returns CDR1 SGHTA and CDR2 FQGTGA. CDR3 length: 14 residues. Deletions cut 1 base from V and 6 bases from J, with 12 bases between. Points on this clone: The target antigen is unknown.

The clonotype was recovered from a boy between 10 and 17 years old in good health and CMV-seronegative. The sequencing sample was made of PBMCs. The chain couples TRBV7-3 to TRBJ1-2; a possible D gene is TRBD1 (6 bases). The CDR3 coding sequence is TGTGCCAGCAGCTTAATGGGACACCCCGATGGCTACACCTTC. Translating gives CASSLMGHPDGYTF.